This T cell receptor (beta chain) was sequenced for a study of T cells after yellow fever vaccination. About the research overall: Preparation used SMART-Seq v4 Ultra Low Input for the low-cell-number fractions.

Each CDR3 protein gets one entry after TCRdb re-called the 5' RACE reads with MiXCR. The table shows about 340,000 distinct CDR3 sequences, with about an eighth occurring only once. The V end lost 0 bases, the J end lost 1 base, and 9 bases lay between the germline ends. The CDR3 length is 15 residues. CDR1 WNHNN and CDR2 SYGVQD come from the germline V gene (reference sequence). This clonotype has just a few counts. The sequence was collected from a man aged 18 to 35 who received the YFV17D yellow fever vaccine. The chain uses TRBV10-1 and TRBJ1-1; D is uncertain. Sequencing was performed on CD4+ T cells sorted from PBMCs, taken 15 days after the yellow fever booster vaccination. CDR3 DNA: TGCGCCAGCAGTGAGTCCGGGAGCGGGAACACTGAAGCTTTCTTT. Residues: CASSESGSGNTEAFF.